Given below is one T cell receptor beta chain in context. The data are from a study of blood T cell repertoires in COVID-19. Study information: Italy, Spain and the United States were the sources of the convalescent and acute COVID-19 samples. Nucleic acid was either cDNA or gDNA, and it came from T cells, B-cell-depleted T cells, or PBMCs.

Per the study methods: Estimation of nucleated cell counts relied on the amplification of reference gene primers. Produced via immunoSEQ multiplex PCR; TCRdb's table is partial and in-frame only. The DNA gave D and trimming, while V, J and clone size come from that table. The sample shows 150,000 to 190,000 clones, 76% of them seen only once. The CDR3 loop spans 14 amino acids. Germline CDR1 reads KGHSH; CDR2 reads LQKENI. V lost 6 bases and J 1 base, leaving 9 bases between the germline ends. The source of this sequence is a woman over 75 with acute or convalescent COVID-19. V usage is TRBV18 and J usage is TRBJ2-2; tentative D call: TRBD1 (5 bases). What was sequenced was peripheral blood. The CDR3 DNA is TGTGCCAGCTCGCCAGACAGGAACACCGGGGAGCTGTTTTTT. Translating it yields CASSPDRNTGELFF.